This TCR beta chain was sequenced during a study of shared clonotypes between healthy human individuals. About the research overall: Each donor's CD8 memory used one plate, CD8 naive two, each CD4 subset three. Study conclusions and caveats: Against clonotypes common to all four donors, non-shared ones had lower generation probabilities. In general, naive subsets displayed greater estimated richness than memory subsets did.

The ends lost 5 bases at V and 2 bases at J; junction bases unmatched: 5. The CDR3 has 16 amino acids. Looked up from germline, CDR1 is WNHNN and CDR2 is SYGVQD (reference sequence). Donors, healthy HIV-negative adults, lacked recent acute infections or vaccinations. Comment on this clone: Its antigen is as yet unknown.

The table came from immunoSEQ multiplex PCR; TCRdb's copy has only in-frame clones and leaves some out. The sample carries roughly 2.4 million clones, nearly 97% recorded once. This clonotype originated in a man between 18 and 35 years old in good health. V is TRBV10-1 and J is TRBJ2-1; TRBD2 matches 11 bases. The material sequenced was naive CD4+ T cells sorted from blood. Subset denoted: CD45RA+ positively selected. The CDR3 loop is CASSLLAGGPYNEQFF. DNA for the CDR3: TGCGCCAGCAGTCTCCTAGCGGGAGGACCCTACAATGAGCAGTTCTTC.